Following are 5 T cell receptor beta chains from one sample sequenced in a study of T-cell memory formation after mild COVID-19. Via MiXCR, TCRdb re-called the 5' RACE reads, giving one row per CDR3 protein. The sample consists of about 470,000 distinct CDR3 sequences, around a sixth of them appearing once. The sample taken for sequencing was PBMCs or a T cell subset sorted from them (not recorded which). The receptors derive from an adult woman who had mild COVID-19 (a few samples of this study predate the infection). Cell type and time point are not known.

This clonotype was observed a handful of times. The chain couples TRBV6-2 or TRBV6-3 to TRBJ2-7, with 7 bases identical to TRBD1. CDR1 is MNHEY, CDR2 SVGEGT, per germline. This CDR3 comprises 13 residues. With V trimmed by 7 bases and J by 2 bases, 5 bases remained unmatched. Written as DNA, the CDR3 is TGTGCCAGCATGGGGCAGGGGGCCTACGAGCAGTACTTC. This encodes CASMGQGAYEQYF.

This clonotype was recorded at least ten times. Here the CDR3 DNA reads TGTGCCAGCAGGGCAGACTACAGGGATACCTACGAGCAGTACTTC. Residues: CASRADYRDTYEQYF. The V call is TRBV6-1, the J call TRBJ2-7; maybe TRBD1 (6 bases). The CDR3 runs 15 residues. V shed 6 bases and J shed 2 bases, with 17 bases lying between them. CDR1 is MNHNS, CDR2 SASEGT, per germline.

The V call is TRBV15, the J call TRBJ2-3, with TRBD2 identical over 9 bases. The CDR3 spans 16 residues. V was clipped by 4 bases and J by 3 bases; unmatched bases: 8. The germline gives CDR1 LNHNV, CDR2 YYDKDF (reference sequence). CDR3 sequence reads: CATSMFGGGATDTQYF. CDR3 nucleotides: TGTGCCACCAGCATGTTTGGCGGGGGGGCAACAGATACGCAGTATTTT. The full variable domain, rest sourced from reference TRBV15 and TRBJ2-3, is DAMVIQNPRYQVTQFGKPVTLSCSQTLNHNVMYWYQQKSSQAPKLLFHYYDKDFNNEADTPDNFQSRRPNTSFCFLDIRSPGLGDTAMYLCATSMFGGGATDTQYFGPGTRLTVL.

This clonotype was detected many times. The V call is TRBV5-5, the J call TRBJ1-1; D may be TRBD1 (6 bases). Germline V gene sequence: CDR1 SGHKS, CDR2 YYEKEE (reference sequence). Trimming cost V 3 bases and J 3 bases, with 15 bases left between them. The CDR3 runs to 15 residues. The CDR3 DNA sequence: TGTGCCAGCAGCTCATCCTGGGGGGGCTACACTGAAGCTTTCTTT. This translates into CASSSSWGGYTEAFF.

V gene TRBV29-1 combines with J gene TRBJ2-7, with D perhaps matching TRBD2 (6 bases). V shed 7 bases and J shed 4 bases, with 11 bases lying between them. The CDR3 spans 11 residues. Germline lookup yields CDR1 SQVTM and CDR2 ANQGSEA. CDR3 protein: CSGTREYEQYF. For the CDR3, the DNA is TGCAGCGGCACCCGGGAGTACGAGCAGTACTTC.